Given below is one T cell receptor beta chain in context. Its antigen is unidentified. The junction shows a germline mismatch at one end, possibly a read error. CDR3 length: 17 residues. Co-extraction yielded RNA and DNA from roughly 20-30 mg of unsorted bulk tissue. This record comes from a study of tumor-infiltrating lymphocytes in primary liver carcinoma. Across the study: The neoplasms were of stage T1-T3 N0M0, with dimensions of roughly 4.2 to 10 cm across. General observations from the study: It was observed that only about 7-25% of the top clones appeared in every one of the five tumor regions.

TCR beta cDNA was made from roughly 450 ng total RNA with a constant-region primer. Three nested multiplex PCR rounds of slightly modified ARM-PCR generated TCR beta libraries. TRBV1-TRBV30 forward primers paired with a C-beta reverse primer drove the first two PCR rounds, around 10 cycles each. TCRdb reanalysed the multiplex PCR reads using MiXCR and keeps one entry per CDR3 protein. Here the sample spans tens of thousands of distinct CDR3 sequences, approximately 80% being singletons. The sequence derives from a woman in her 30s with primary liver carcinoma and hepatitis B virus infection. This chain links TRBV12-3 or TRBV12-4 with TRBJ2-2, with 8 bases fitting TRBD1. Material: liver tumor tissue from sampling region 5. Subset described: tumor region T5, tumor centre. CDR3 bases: TGTGCGAGCAGGATCCTATTAGGAGCAGGGGGCCACTGGGAGCTGTTTTTT. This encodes CASRILLGAGGHWELFF.